The 13 T cell receptor beta chains below come from one sample, sequenced in a study of blood T cell repertoires in COVID-19. Method: immunoSEQ multiplex PCR; TCRdb's copy keeps in-frame clones and lacks some. Of about 220,000 clones listed, 88% are singletons. What was sequenced was PBMCs or T cells enriched from blood (not recorded which). These receptors were collected from a woman aged 40 to 50 with acute COVID-19.

This clone came up once. This chain joins TRBV29-1 and TRBJ2-2; no definite D call. This CDR3 spans 13 amino acids. Germline V gives CDR1 SQVTM, CDR2 ANQGSEA. Between the trimmed V and J ends, which lost 5 bases and 6 bases, there was a span of 13 bases. CDR3 sequence (DNA): TGCAGCGTTTCCGGGTCTCAGTCCGGGGAGCTGTTTTTT. Its protein is CSVSGSQSGELFF.

The rearrangement joins TRBV2 to TRBJ2-3; 10 nucleotides line up with TRBD2. V dropped 5 bases and J dropped 1; count of bases not matched to a gene: 6. The CDR3 spans 16 residues. CDR1 and CDR2 (germline): SNHLY, FYNNEI. The CDR3 region is CASSRSGRAGTDTQYF. The DNA of the CDR3 is TGTGCCAGCAGTAGAAGCGGGAGGGCAGGCACAGATACGCAGTATTTT.

The chain is built from TRBV7-2 and TRBJ1-1, with D possibly being TRBD1 (5 bases). Germline CDR1 and CDR2: SGHTA and FQGNSA. CDR3 length equals 14 residues. V lost 6 bases and J 11 bases, leaving 22 bases between the germline ends. The CDR3 bases are TGTGCCAGCAGTCTGATGGGGGGGGTGGTTTGGGCTTTCTTT. Translating it yields CASSLMGGVVWAFF.

The chain is built from TRBV5-8 and TRBJ1-1, with D perhaps TRBD1 (5 bases). The CDR3 has 14 amino acids. V lost 3 bases and J 4 bases, leaving 13 bases between the germline ends. The V gene's germline CDR1 is SGHTS and CDR2 YDEGEE. CDR3 DNA sequence: TGTGCCAGCAGCTATCGACTCGGGGGCACTGAAGCTTTCTTT. It is translated as CASSYRLGGTEAFF.

V usage is TRBV5-5 and J usage is TRBJ1-3; 10 bases fit TRBD1. The CDR3 spans 17 residues. Per germline, CDR1 SGHKS and CDR2 YYEKEE (reference sequence). After removal of 3 bases from V and 7 bases from J, the junction contained 13 bases not matched to a gene. CDR3 sequence: CASSSGPRTGGSNTIYF. The CDR3 region has the DNA TGTGCCAGCAGCTCGGGACCTCGGACAGGGGGGAGTAACACCATATATTTT.

V and J are TRBV24-1 and TRBJ2-1, with no clear D. The CDR3 is 14 amino acids. Trimming took 3 bases from V and 10 from J, leaving 15 bases between them. CDR1 is KGHDR, CDR2 SFDVKD, per germline. The chain's CDR3 is CATSDPKVVREQFF. CDR3 DNA: TGTGCCACCAGTGATCCGAAAGTGGTTCGGGAGCAGTTCTTC.

In nucleotides, the CDR3 is TGCGCCAGCAGCTTGGAAGGGACTACTCCCCGGGAGCTGTTTTTT. Encoded protein: CASSLEGTTPRELFF. The V gene is TRBV5-1, the J gene TRBJ2-2; 7 bases agree with TRBD2. The CDR3 covers 15 residues. Germline loops: CDR1 SGHRS, CDR2 YFSETQ. J lost 9 bases, V lost 0 bases, and 8 bases had no gene match.

In its sample, this clone was seen once. The chain has TRBV5-6 and TRBJ2-2; D might be TRBD1 (5 bases). The CDR3 has 13 residues. The germline gives CDR1 SGHDT, CDR2 YYEEEE. V lost 3 bases, J lost 6 bases, and 9 bases lay in between. This chain's CDR3 is CASSSQGPGELFF. For the CDR3, the DNA is TGTGCCAGCAGCTCTCAGGGTCCCGGGGAGCTGTTTTTT. The variable domain in full, with the rest retrieved from reference TRBV5-6 and TRBJ2-2, is DAGVTQSPTHLIKTRGQQVTLRCSPKSGHDTVSWYQQALGQGPQFIFQYYEEEERQRGNFPDRFSGHQFPNYSSELNVNALLLGDSALYLCASSSQGPGELFFGEGSRLTVL.

V is TRBV5-6 and J is TRBJ1-2; a weak D match, TRBD1 (6 bases). Per the germline V gene, CDR1 is SGHDT and CDR2 is YYEEEE. V was trimmed by 0 bases and J by 8 bases, leaving 14 bases between them. The CDR3 has 14 amino acids. This CDR3 is CASSLVAGAQGYTF. CDR3 coding DNA: TGTGCCAGCAGCTTGGTGGCAGGGGCACAGGGCTACACCTTC.

The chain combines TRBV14 with TRBJ1-2; D is uncertain. Trimming stripped 3 bases from V and 5 bases from J, with 7 bases between. Germline V CDR1 and CDR2: SGHDN, FVKESK. This CDR3 spans 12 amino acids. The CDR3 bases are TGTGCCAGCAGCCATACAGAGTATGGCTACACCTTC. Encoded protein: CASSHTEYGYTF.

The chain employs TRBV5-8 and TRBJ2-3, with TRBD2 matching 11 bases. Germline CDR1 SGHTS, CDR2 YDEGEE. V was pared by 4 bases and J by 7 bases, with 8 bases of the junction left unmatched. The CDR3 loop spans 15 amino acids. The CDR3 DNA sequence: TGTGCCAGCAGCCCTCTAGCGGGGGGCCGGAATACGCAGTATTTT. Translated, it gives CASSPLAGGRNTQYF.

The rearrangement uses TRBV5-4 and TRBJ1-2; 8 nucleotides agree with TRBD1. Losses at the gene ends were 5 bases for V and 3 bases for J; bases not matched to a gene: 9. CDR3 length: 15 residues. Germline assignment: CDR1 SGHNT and CDR2 YYREEE (reference sequence). CDR3 sequence (DNA): TGTGCCAGCAGATCCCGCACAGGGGGGGACTATGGCTACACCTTC. This sequence encodes CASRSRTGGDYGYTF.

CDR3 nucleotides: TGTGCCAGCAGCGCCGGACTAGCGCCAGCCTACAATGAGCAGTTCTTC. Its protein is CASSAGLAPAYNEQFF. V gene TRBV11-2 combines with J gene TRBJ2-1, with TRBD2 identical over 9 bases. After removal of 5 bases from V and 2 bases from J, the junction contained 7 bases not matched to a gene. Looked up from germline, CDR1 is SGHAT and CDR2 is FQNNGV. This CDR3 spans 16 amino acids. Full variable domain (remainder filled in from reference TRBV11-2 and TRBJ2-1): EAGVAQSPRYKIIEKRQSVAFWCNPISGHATLYWYQQILGQGPKLLIQFQNNGVVDDSQLPKDRFSAERLKGVDSTLKIQPAKLEDSAVYLCASSAGLAPAYNEQFFGPGTRLTVL.